This TCR beta chain was obtained from a study of T cells in Graves' hyperthyroidism and ophthalmopathy (dated by TCRdb to about 2019). Study-level background: To identify distinguishing TCR V-J signatures, a discovery cohort of about 100 patients was used, comprising 43 with Graves' ophthalmopathy and 57 with stable Graves' hyperthyroidism. An independent validation cohort of about 19 hyperthyroidism patients and over 15 patients who later progressed to ophthalmopathy tested prospective prediction of ophthalmopathy. The approximately 98 discovery patients were randomly divided into training and test sets at a 7:3 ratio. The study also compared thyroid tissue and blood T-cell repertoires from over 5 Graves' hyperthyroidism patients. Once sampling was done, hyperthyroidism patients were given methimazole at a starting dose of 30 mg daily, whereas ophthalmopathy patients were given high-dose intravenous methylprednisolone. TCR Vbeta CDR3 sequencing of around 130 peripheral blood samples (under 45 ophthalmopathy, 70 to 85 hyperthyroidism and some 17 progressor patients) is reported in the paper.

Amplification of TCR beta CDR3 regions was carried out from RNA transcripts. A first-round RT-PCR of the TCR CDR3 used the HTBI primer set with the Qiagen OneStep RT-PCR kit. Libraries were constructed in a second round of multiplex PCR, after which size selection and purification were carried out. Libraries were sequenced paired-end with 100 bp reads on an Illumina HiSeq2000. In the authors' own workflow: SOAPnuke was used to process the raw data, removing reads that contained adapters or uncalled bases, had a mean Phred below 15, or lacked an exact match to the constant primer or identifier. COPE v1.2.5 was used to merge high-quality paired reads, and clonotypes were defined as unique nucleotide sequences. Clonotypes were aligned to IMGT TRBV, TRBD and TRBJ reference segments using MiTCR v1.1. Only V-J combinations with frequency above 0.0001, covering approximately 99% of repertoires, were analysed. A TCS score was defined as the ratio of F50 (clonal expansion) to E x V (chaos), with BLOSUM62-based TCRdist applied between CDR3 peptides within each V-J. Welch's t-statistics and random forest reduced some 510 V-J features to under 15, which were used in a naive Bayes classifier (R e1071). The Morisita-Horn index was used to measure how similar the thyroid and blood repertoires were. TCRdb applied fastp at Q25 and MiXCR to the public reads, then kept only in-frame beta chains. Under each unique CDR3 protein, matching rows form one entry showing the most common genes and DNA. The V and J calls come from TCRdb's annotation, not from the publication. The sample yields about 660,000 distinct CDR3 sequences; about 45% were counted once. The ten largest make up less than 9% of the sample.

Results and caveats for the whole study, not just this receptor: Most expanded thyroid clonotypes (frequency above 0.001) were also detected in blood, a finding suggesting that blood repertoires may reflect thyroid immune responses. No statistical method was used to set the sample size in advance, and investigators knew the group allocation. A model built on a 13 V-J signature distinguished ophthalmopathy from stable hyperthyroidism, reaching 85% to 90% sensitivity and about 81% specificity in cross-validation and 80%/75% in testing. In validation, progression to ophthalmopathy was predicted by the model with roughly 69% sensitivity and under 85% specificity, a median of about 6.4 months before onset.

In this sample, this clonotype turned up many times. There is no known antigen for this receptor. Within one base of it there is no much larger clone, and no base qualities were kept. V drops 5 bases and J drops 8 bases, leaving 12 bases in between. CDR1 DFQATT and CDR2 SNEGSKA were looked up in the germline V gene (reference sequence). Its CDR3 holds 11 amino acids, cysteine through phenylalanine. Only CDR3 DNA is held: 33 bases, read in frame from base 1. Exclusion was applied to patients with uncontrolled infections, other autoimmune diseases, pregnancy or lactation. Diagnoses relied on clinical symptoms, serum thyroxine and TRAb, thyroid ultrasound and orbital computed tomography. Trizol reagent was used to extract total RNA, and RNA quality was then checked on an Agilent 2100 Bioanalyzer.

The chain is encoded by TRBV20-1 joined to TRBJ1-2; no D gene call is confident. The TCR originated in an adult man with Graves' disease, either hyperthyroidism or ophthalmopathy (not recorded which). Specimen: peripheral blood or thyroid tissue (not recorded which). Here the CDR3 is given as CSAGRSGGYTF. The DNA sequence is TGCAGTGCTGGCAGGAGTGGGGGCTACACCTTC.